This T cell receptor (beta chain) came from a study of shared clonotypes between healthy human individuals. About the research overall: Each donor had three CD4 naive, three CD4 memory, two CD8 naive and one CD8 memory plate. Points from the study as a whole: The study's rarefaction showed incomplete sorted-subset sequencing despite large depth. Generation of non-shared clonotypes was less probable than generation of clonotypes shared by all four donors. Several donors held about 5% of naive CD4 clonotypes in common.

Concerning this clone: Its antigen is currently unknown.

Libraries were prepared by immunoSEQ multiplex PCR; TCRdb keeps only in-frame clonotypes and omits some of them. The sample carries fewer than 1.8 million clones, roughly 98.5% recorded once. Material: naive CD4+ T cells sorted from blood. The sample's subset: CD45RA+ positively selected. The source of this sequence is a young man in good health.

The CDR3 DNA is TGCGCCAGTTTGACTAGCTTCGGCCACAATGAGCAGTTCTTC. This gives the protein CASLTSFGHNEQFF. V is TRBV10-2 and J is TRBJ2-1, with 7 bases identical to TRBD2. This CDR3 contains 14 residues. Germline CDR1 WSHSY, CDR2 SAAADI. The junction had 10 bases not matched to a gene; V was cut back by 9 bases and J by 5 bases.